The sequence of this TCR beta chain was determined in a study of shared clonotypes between healthy human individuals. For this clone: Its specificity is unknown.

Naive CD8 cells, CD45RO-negative and positively selected for CCR7, excluded terminally differentiated effector memory CD45RA+ cells. The CDR3 spans 16 residues. The ends were cut back, 8 bases at V and 0 bases at J, with 20 bases in the middle. Germline loops: CDR1 SEHNR, CDR2 FQNEAQ (reference sequence). Profiled with immunoSEQ multiplex PCR; TCRdb holds only in-frame clones, not every one. Of around 2.1 million clones in the sample, about 93% were seen once. Notes on the study in general: Among the subsets, naive ones generally showed larger estimated richness than memory ones.

The chain employs TRBV7-9 and TRBJ2-7, with a weak D call TRBD2 (5 bases). The sequence came from a man younger than 30 in good health. Some clones in this sample may be carry-over from other donors' samples. The sequenced sample consisted of naive CD8+ T cells from PBMCs. CDR3 protein: CASESAAAGNSYEQYF. For the CDR3, the DNA is TGTGCCAGCGAGAGCGCCGCGGCGGGCAACTCCTACGAGCAGTACTTC.